This T cell receptor (beta chain) was sequenced for a study of blood T cell repertoires in COVID-19. The overall study: There were acute and convalescent COVID-19 samples, and they came from the United States, Italy and Spain. PBMCs, B-cell-depleted T cells, or T cells were the source of the cDNA or gDNA that made up the material.

Participants were aged about 18 to 100 years from approximately 23 US areas. Researchers sorted participants into cohorts using their self-reported clinical history. This CDR3 region has 15 residues. Between the trimmed V and J ends, which lost 0 bases and 0 bases, there was a span of 9 bases. The germline gives CDR1 MNHNS, CDR2 SASEGT. This clone has a single count. This table comes from immunoSEQ multiplex PCR, and its TCRdb copy is limited to in-frame clones, with some not included. This sample has 300,000 to 450,000 clones, with more than 75% found just once. The chain carries TRBV6-1 and TRBJ2-7, with D possibly matching TRBD1 (6 bases). Sequences were obtained from PBMCs or T cells enriched from blood (not recorded which). The receptor's source is a middle-aged man in a cohort exposed to, infected with or recovered from COVID-19 (not recorded which). DNA of the CDR3: TGTGCCAGCAGTGAAGCGAAAGGGGGCTCCTACGAGCAGTACTTC. It yields the protein CASSEAKGGSYEQYF.